This entry lists 21 T cell receptor beta chains sequenced from one sample in a study of low-dose radiotherapy and immunotherapy resistance in tumors. Stated time point: before trial treatment. TRAV- and TRBV-specific primers primed first-strand cDNA, covering alpha and beta chains. With a V-primer adapter and a constant-region primer, TCRs were amplified for 20 PCR cycles. In TCRdb, the reads were re-called with MiXCR into one record per CDR3 protein. The table lists 60,000 or so distinct CDR3 sequences, around a quarter of them singletons, with 5.5% to 8% in the top ten. Sequences were derived from PBMCs, sampled before treatment. These receptors were taken from a male donor with rectosigmoid adenocarcinoma.

This clonotype has a count of ten or more. CDR3 sequence (DNA): TGCAGCGTTGCCTACCACACTGAAGCTTTCTTT. Protein: CSVAYHTEAFF. The rearrangement joins TRBV29-1 to TRBJ1-1; D remains ambiguous. The CDR3 has 11 amino acids. V was shortened by 4 bases and J by 3 bases, with 6 bases between the two germline ends. Germline assignment: CDR1 SQVTM and CDR2 ANQGSEA.

This clonotype has ten or more counts. This rearrangement joins TRBV5-1 to TRBJ2-2; 12 positions agree with TRBD2. CDR1 and CDR2 from the germline V gene are SGHRS and YFSETQ. The CDR3 spans 17 residues. V shed 4 bases and J 2 bases; nucleotides not matched to a gene: 6. In DNA form, the CDR3 reads TGCGCCAGCAGCGGCCGACTAGCGGGGGTAAACACCGGGGAGCTGTTTTTT. Protein: CASSGRLAGVNTGELFF.

The V and J genes are TRBV25-1 and TRBJ2-2; 8 bases align to TRBD2. Germline V lookup: CDR1 MGHDK, CDR2 SYGVNS. This CDR3 has 15 amino acids. V trimming: 3 bases; J trimming: 5 bases; junction bases outside the gene matches: 5. This chain's CDR3 is CASSDFGRATGELFF. In DNA form, the CDR3 reads TGTGCCAGCAGTGATTTCGGGAGGGCTACCGGGGAGCTGTTTTTT.

This clonotype was recorded a few times. The V call is TRBV6-1, the J call TRBJ2-7; weak D call: TRBD1 (5 bases). CDR1 and CDR2 from the germline V gene are MNHNS and SASEGT. The CDR3 loop spans 14 amino acids. V shed 0 bases and J shed 3 bases, with 9 bases lying between them. CDR3 loop: CASSEARQGYEQYF. CDR3 sequence (DNA): TGTGCCAGCAGTGAAGCGCGGCAGGGCTACGAGCAGTACTTC.

This clonotype was counted ten times or more. V usage is TRBV7-2 and J usage is TRBJ2-1, with D possibly matching TRBD2 (7 bases). V lost 6 bases and J 0 bases, leaving 15 bases between the germline ends. Germline CDR1 SGHTA, CDR2 FQGNSA. The CDR3 has 16 amino acids. The CDR3 loop is CASRVGGGLSYNEQFF. The CDR3 DNA is TGTGCCAGCAGAGTAGGCGGGGGCCTCTCCTACAATGAGCAGTTCTTC.

There are a few counts of this clonotype. CDR3 region: CASSTRRGTEAFF. The CDR3 DNA reads TGTGCCAGCAGCACACGCAGGGGAACTGAAGCTTTCTTT. The chain has TRBV13 and TRBJ1-1, with D tentatively TRBD1 (6 bases). Deletions cut 5 bases from V and 5 bases from J, with 12 bases between. CDR3 size: 13 residues. Germline V CDR1 and CDR2: PRHDT, FYEKMQ (reference sequence).

This clonotype was detected ten times or more. The chain recombines TRBV6-1 with TRBJ2-7; 10 bases are a match to TRBD2. The germline CDR1 and CDR2 sequences are MNHNS and SASEGT. The V segment lost 5 bases and the J segment 0 bases; nucleotides outside the gene matches: 7. The CDR3 contains 16 residues. CDR3 DNA sequence: TGTGCCAGCAGTCCCAGTAGCGGGGGGTACTCCTACGAGCAGTACTTC. Translation: CASSPSSGGYSYEQYF.

The V gene is TRBV6-2 or TRBV6-3, the J gene TRBJ2-1; 7 bases are a match to TRBD2. J lost 0 bases, V lost 5 bases, and 4 bases had no gene match. Per the germline V gene, CDR1 is MNHEY and CDR2 is SVGEGT. This CDR3 is 15 amino acids long. This CDR3 reads CASSAWTSSYNEQFF. The CDR3 nucleotides read TGTGCCAGCAGTGCATGGACTAGCTCCTACAATGAGCAGTTCTTC.

This clonotype was seen at least ten times. This chain uses TRBV4-3 with TRBJ2-2; 8 bases map to TRBD2. The germline V gene encodes CDR1 LGHNA and CDR2 YSLEER. The trim removed 0 bases at V and 0 bases at J, leaving 6 bases unmatched. The CDR3 sequence is 18 residues long. The CDR3 region is CASSQDSWTSTNTGELFF. CDR3 DNA sequence: TGCGCCAGCAGCCAAGATAGCTGGACTAGCACGAACACCGGGGAGCTGTTTTTT.

The CDR3 loop reads CASSFGSGGANVLTF. In nucleotides, the CDR3 is TGTGCCAGCAGTTTCGGGTCAGGAGGGGCCAACGTCCTGACTTTC. The gene calls are TRBV12-3 or TRBV12-4 and TRBJ2-6; D gene uncertain. Trimming pared 3 bases from V and 4 bases from J, leaving 10 bases between. The CDR3 loop spans 15 amino acids.

This clonotype was recorded only once. The rearrangement joins TRBV27 to TRBJ2-1; TRBD2 matches 12 bases. Germline-derived CDR1 and CDR2 are MNHEY and SMNVEV (reference sequence). The CDR3 has 13 residues. The trim removed 4 bases at V and 10 bases at J, leaving 2 bases unmatched. Here the CDR3 reads CASSSGLAGEQFF. The CDR3 region has the DNA TGTGCCAGCAGTTCCGGACTAGCGGGGGAGCAGTTCTTC.

This clonotype has ten or more counts. The genes are TRBV29-1 and TRBJ2-3; D possibly corresponds to TRBD2 (5 bases). This CDR3 has 13 residues. CDR1 and CDR2 from the germline V gene are SQVTM and ANQGSEA. Between the trimmed V and J ends, which lost 7 bases and 2 bases, there was a span of 13 bases. The CDR3 nucleotides are TGCAGCGCCCCCTATAGCGACACAGATACGCAGTATTTT. It yields the protein CSAPYSDTDTQYF.

This clonotype has just one count. With only one base between it and a far larger clone, this is likely a read error. This rearrangement joins TRBV7-9 to TRBJ2-7; TRBD2 agrees at 8 bases. The ends lost 4 bases at V and 5 bases at J; junction bases unmatched: 4. CDR1 is SEHNR and CDR2 is FQNEAQ in the germline V gene (reference sequence). The CDR3 runs to 13 residues. The chain's CDR3 is CASSSGGPNEQYF. In nucleotides, the CDR3 is TGTGCCAGCAGCTCGGGAGGGCCCAACGAGCAGTACTTC. Variable domain in full (rest from reference TRBV7-9 and TRBJ2-7): DTGVSQNPRHKITKRGQNVTFRCDPISEHNRLYWYRQTLGQGPEFLTYFQNEAQLEKSRLLSDRFSAERPKGSFSTLEIQRTEQGDSAMYLCASSSGGPNEQYFGPGTRLTVT.

Ten or more counts support this clonotype. The chain uses TRBV5-1 and TRBJ2-7; possibly TRBD1 or TRBD2 for D (6 bases each). V dropped 1 base and J dropped 1 base, with 9 bases sitting between them. The CDR3 is 14 amino acids. Germline loops: CDR1 SGHRS, CDR2 YFSETQ. The CDR3 bases are TGCGCCAGCAGCTTGACAGGGAGGTCCTACGAGCAGTACTTC. Protein sequence: CASSLTGRSYEQYF.

This clonotype was seen more than once but under ten times. The genes are TRBV7-9 and TRBJ2-6, with D maybe TRBD2 (6 bases). The CDR3 contains 17 residues. Germline-derived CDR1 and CDR2 are SEHNR and FQNEAQ (reference sequence). V was cut by 2 bases and J by 3 bases, with 14 bases left in between. Here the CDR3 reads CASSLQLSGGGANVLTF. CDR3 sequence (DNA): TGTGCCAGCAGCTTACAACTTTCCGGGGGTGGGGCCAACGTCCTGACTTTC.

This clonotype was counted many times. This chain connects TRBV7-2 to TRBJ1-1; TRBD1 agrees at 9 bases. Germline values: CDR1 SGHTA, CDR2 FQGNSA. The junction had 3 bases not matched to a gene; V was cut back by 3 bases and J by 4 bases. This CDR3 contains 14 residues. For the CDR3, the DNA is TGTGCCAGCAGCTTCTCGACAGGGGGCACTGAAGCTTTCTTT. The encoded protein is CASSFSTGGTEAFF.

This clonotype was seen a single time. A far larger clone is off by one base, so a read error is likely. The chain joins TRBV2 to TRBJ2-7, with D possibly being TRBD1 or TRBD2 (5 bases each). This CDR3 comprises 13 residues. In germline, CDR1 is SNHLY, CDR2 FYNNEI. The V end lost 4 bases, the J end lost 7 bases, and 14 bases lay between the germline ends. CDR3 in amino acids: CASSGIGTNEQYF. CDR3 nucleotides: TGTGCCAGCAGTGGGATAGGGACGAATGAGCAGTACTTC.

This clonotype was recorded many times. J is TRBJ2-1 and V is TRBV6-5, with TRBD1 matching over 11 bases. Germline CDR1 is MNHEY and CDR2 is SVGAGI. CDR3 length equals 14 residues. After removal of 5 bases from V and 6 bases from J, the junction contained 3 bases not matched to a gene. The CDR3 region is CASSPGTGGNEQFF. As DNA, the CDR3 is TGTGCCAGCAGTCCCGGGACAGGGGGCAATGAGCAGTTCTTC.

Regarding this clonotype: A far larger clone is a single base away, which makes a read error likely. The rearrangement joins TRBV13 to TRBJ1-5; 9 bases are a match to TRBD1. In germline, CDR1 is PRHDT, CDR2 FYEKMQ (reference sequence). The CDR3 loop spans 15 amino acids. Here the CDR3 DNA reads TGTACCAGCAGTGAACATGGGACAGGGAATCAGCCCCAGCATTTT. It specifies CTSSEHGTGNQPQHF. The variable domain in full, completed from reference TRBV13 and TRBJ1-5, reads AAGVIQSPRHLIKEKRETATLKCYPIPRHDTVYWYQQGPGQDPQFLISFYEKMQSDKGSIPDRFSAQQFSDYHSELNMSSLELGDSALYFCTSSEHGTGNQPQHFGDGTRLSIL.

This clonotype was detected ten times or more. The chain is built from TRBV6-6 and TRBJ1-5, with 8 bases aligning to TRBD1. Trimming at V came to 5 bases and at J to 0 bases, leaving 21 bases not matched to a gene. The germline V gene encodes CDR1 MNHNY and CDR2 SVGAGI (reference sequence). The CDR3 covers 21 residues. CDR3 residues: CASSPQGATASDMTSNQPQHF. The CDR3 region has the DNA TGTGCCAGCAGTCCTCAGGGGGCTACTGCATCCGATATGACTAGCAATCAGCCCCAGCATTTT.

Ten or more counts support this clonotype. V and J are TRBV30 and TRBJ2-5; 7 bases line up with TRBD1. Germline CDR1 reads GTSNPN; CDR2 reads SVGIG (reference sequence). This CDR3 has 14 residues. With 2 bases clipped from V and 1 base from J, the junction kept 4 bases outside the gene matches. CDR3 sequence: CAWSSGTVQETQYF. CDR3 sequence (DNA): TGTGCCTGGAGTTCGGGGACAGTCCAAGAGACCCAGTACTTC.